The 20 T cell receptor beta chains reported below all come from one sample, sequenced in a study of tumor-infiltrating lymphocytes in primary liver carcinoma. Germline DNA was also extracted, while the blood RNA originated from unsorted whole blood. TCR beta cDNA came from 400 to 500 ng total RNA, primed with a constant-region primer. Slightly modified ARM-PCR with three nested multiplex PCR rounds yielded TCR beta libraries. A C-beta reverse primer and TRBV1-TRBV30 forward primers served in each of the first two PCR rounds, at ten to eleven cycles apiece. From the multiplex PCR reads, TCRdb called clonotypes with MiXCR, one entry per CDR3 protein. Of 330,000 or so distinct CDR3 sequences listed, 65% are singletons. The sample was peripheral blood. Receptors were obtained from a man aged 40-49 years with primary liver carcinoma and hepatitis B virus infection.

The table lists this clonotype with a few counts. A junction boundary mismatches the germline segment, possibly from a read error. The chain combines TRBV12-3 or TRBV12-4 with TRBJ2-7; D is unclear. The length of the CDR3 is 11 residues. The DNA of the CDR3 is TGTGCCAGCAGTAACAACAGAGAGCAGCACTTC. Its protein is CASSNNREQHF.

This clonotype showed up just a few times. The chain carries TRBV6-5 and TRBJ2-5; D gene ambiguous. Deletions cut 0 bases from V and 5 bases from J, with 13 bases between. CDR1 and CDR2 (germline): MNHEY, SVGAGI. This CDR3 has 15 amino acids. The CDR3 sequence is CASSYSRVAHETQYF. CDR3 nucleotides: TGTGCCAGCAGTTACTCGAGAGTAGCTCACGAGACCCAGTACTTC.

A word on this clonotype: This could be a read error, since a much larger clone is one nucleotide away. This chain joins TRBV5-1 and TRBJ2-5, with D hard to call. Germline V gene lookup returns CDR1 SGHRS and CDR2 YFSETQ. The CDR3 runs 15 residues. The V gene lost 0 bases and the J gene lost 1 base, with 10 bases spanning the gap. The CDR3: CASSLVASPQETQYF. In DNA, the CDR3 is TGCGCCAGCAGCTTGGTCGCGTCCCCCCAAGAGACCCAGTACTTC.

J is TRBJ1-4 and V is TRBV6-4, with D possibly being TRBD1 (6 bases). This CDR3 is built from 15 residues. Trimming took off 7 bases at V and 8 bases at J, with 20 bases between the two ends. Germline lookup yields CDR1 MRHNA and CDR2 SNTAGT. The CDR3 reads CASKRYGTPEEKLFF. The CDR3 region has the DNA TGTGCCAGCAAACGGTACGGGACACCCGAAGAAAAACTGTTTTTT.

About this clonotype: The junction and the germline gene differ at one end; a read error may be behind it. The chain links TRBV14 to TRBJ2-3; no definite D call. Germline-derived CDR1 and CDR2 are SGHDN and FVKESK. The CDR3 has 14 amino acids. CDR3 residues: CDSSKSQSSDTQYF. Here the CDR3 DNA reads TGTGACAGCAGCAAGTCCCAGAGTTCGGATACGCAGTATTTT.

The gene calls are TRBV11-3 and TRBJ2-7; tentatively, D is TRBD2 (5 bases). CDR1 SGHNT and CDR2 YENEEA come from the germline V gene. V was trimmed by 7 bases and J by 3 bases, leaving 19 bases between them. The CDR3 runs 15 residues. The CDR3 reads CASTESTGESYEQYF. In DNA, the CDR3 is TGTGCCAGCACAGAATCAACCGGGGAGAGCTACGAGCAGTACTTC.

V usage is TRBV6-1 and J usage is TRBJ2-2; possibly TRBD2 for D (5 bases). Germline values: CDR1 MNHNS, CDR2 SASEGT. The CDR3 has 15 amino acids. Between the trimmed V and J ends, which lost 0 bases and 16 bases, there was a span of 21 bases. The CDR3 DNA reads TGTGCCAGCAGTGAAGCTCGAGGGAACACCGGGAAGCCGTTTTTT. Translating it yields CASSEARGNTGKPFF.

Remarks on this clonotype: With a much larger clone just one base away, this may be a read error. This chain joins TRBV6-5 and TRBJ2-2, with TRBD2 identical over 15 bases. The CDR3 totals 16 residues. CDR1 is MNHEY, CDR2 SVGAGI, per germline. CDR3 residues: CASSWGLAGGTEELFF. The CDR3 nucleotides are TGTGCCAGCAGTTGGGGACTAGCGGGAGGTACCGAGGAGCTGTTTTTT.

This clonotype was detected ten times or more. CDR3 nucleotide sequence: TGTGCCAGCTCGCTCAGCGGGAGACGGTACGAGCAGTACTTC. Protein product: CASSLSGRRYEQYF. The chain combines TRBV12-3 or TRBV12-4 with TRBJ2-7; 8 bases match TRBD2. The CDR3 totals 14 residues. V dropped 8 bases and J dropped 4; count of bases not matched to a gene: 10.

This clonotype was detected many times. V and J are TRBV6-2 or TRBV6-3 and TRBJ1-1; a weak D match, TRBD1 (5 bases). CDR1 MNHEY and CDR2 SVGEGT come from the germline V gene. The CDR3 contains 17 residues. V was shortened by 6 bases and J by 1 base, with 21 bases between the two germline ends. The chain's CDR3 is CASRTTIRVTTNTEAFF. In nucleotides, the CDR3 is TGTGCCAGCAGGACAACAATCAGGGTTACCACGAACACTGAAGCTTTCTTT.

This clonotype has only a few counts. This chain connects TRBV14 to TRBJ2-1; D may match TRBD1 or TRBD2 (5 bases each). Between the trimmed V and J ends, which lost 6 bases and 4 bases, there was a span of 16 bases. CDR1 and CDR2 from the germline V gene are SGHDN and FVKESK. The length of the CDR3 is 15 residues. The CDR3 DNA sequence: TGTGCCAGCAGTCGACTACAGGACATTTACAATGAGCAGTTCTTC. Its protein product is CASSRLQDIYNEQFF.

Remarks on this clonotype: A much larger clonotype is one base distant, so this may be a read error. The chain joins TRBV12-3 or TRBV12-4 to TRBJ1-3; D not resolved. The CDR3 contains 13 residues. V dropped 10 bases and J dropped 2 bases, with 12 bases sitting between them. Here the CDR3 reads CANNKVPGNTIYF. The CDR3 nucleotides read TGTGCCAACAACAAAGTCCCTGGAAACACCATATATTTT.

With regard to this clonotype: A read error may explain this, as a much larger clone is one base away. The J gene is TRBJ2-3, the V gene TRBV4-2; 11 nucleotides agree with TRBD2. Germline V gives CDR1 LGHNA, CDR2 YNFKEQ. With V trimmed by 3 bases and J by 6 bases, 17 bases remained unmatched. CDR3 size: 19 residues. For the CDR3, the DNA is TGTGCCAGCAGCCATGATAGGTTTTGGGGACTAGCGGACGATGATACGCAGTATTTT. It specifies CASSHDRFWGLADDDTQYF.

This clonotype was detected a few times. The chain couples TRBV6-4 to TRBJ2-3, with D unclear. The CDR3 has 13 amino acids. CDR1 and CDR2 from the germline V gene are MRHNA and SNTAGT. V lost 0 bases and J 1 base, leaving 2 bases between the germline ends. The CDR3 coding sequence is TGTGCCAGCAGTGACTCACGCACAGATACGCAGTATTTT. Translating it yields CASSDSRTDTQYF.

This clonotype has at least ten counts. This rearrangement joins TRBV29-1 to TRBJ2-7; D remains ambiguous. V was trimmed by 6 bases and J by 0 bases, leaving 12 bases between them. In germline, CDR1 is SQVTM, CDR2 ANQGSEA. The CDR3 runs 13 residues. CDR3 nucleotide sequence: TGCAGCGTCGCCACGGGCAGCTCCTACGAGCAGTACTTC. It codes for CSVATGSSYEQYF.

The genes are TRBV5-6 and TRBJ1-5; TRBD1 matches at 9 bases. With V trimmed by 4 bases and J by 4 bases, 9 bases remained unmatched. CDR1 and CDR2 (germline): SGHDT, YYEEEE. CDR3 length: 16 residues. The CDR3, as DNA: TGTGCCAGCAGCGCATATACAGGGGGCGGGAATCAGCCCCAGCATTTT. Translating gives CASSAYTGGGNQPQHF.

Notes on this clonotype: Mismatch with germline at one junction end may stem from a read error. The V call is TRBV11-2, the J call TRBJ2-7; D remains ambiguous. Per germline, CDR1 SGHAT and CDR2 FQNNGV. The CDR3 length is 12 residues. Written as DNA, the CDR3 is TGTGCCAGCAGTCCAAGCCCCTACGATCAGTACTTC. Translating it yields CASSPSPYDQYF.

Concerning this clonotype: Germline is not matched at one junction end, which may reflect a read error. The chain is built from TRBV11-2 and TRBJ2-7, with D maybe TRBD2 (6 bases). Germline assignment: CDR1 SGHAT and CDR2 FQNNGV. The CDR3 is 14 amino acids. The CDR3 sequence: CANSLVDRGGEQYF. DNA for the CDR3: TGTGCCAACAGCTTAGTGGATAGGGGAGGAGAGCAGTACTTC.

To note about this clonotype: A junction boundary mismatches the germline segment, possibly from a read error. The chain recombines TRBV11-2 with TRBJ2-7; TRBD1 might be the D (6 bases). Germline V CDR1 and CDR2: SGHAT, FQNNGV. The CDR3 contains 14 residues. CDR3 amino acids: CTSCPGQLANEQYF. CDR3 sequence (DNA): TGTACCAGCTGCCCCGGACAGCTGGCCAACGAGCAGTACTTC.

Concerning this clonotype: Relative to the germline gene, one junction end is altered; a read error may explain this. The chain has TRBV5-4 and TRBJ2-1; 7 nucleotides line up with TRBD2. Germline lookup yields CDR1 SGHNT and CDR2 YYREEE (reference sequence). The CDR3 contains 16 residues. This CDR3 reads CASGLGSSGTPNEQFF. CDR3 nucleotides: TGTGCCAGCGGCTTGGGATCCAGCGGGACCCCTAATGAGCAGTTCTTC. Complete variable domain (other parts from reference TRBV5-4 and TRBJ2-1): ETGVTQSPTHLIKTRGQQVTLRCSSQSGHNTVSWYQQALGQGPQFIFQYYREEENGRGNFPPRFSGLQFPNYSSELNVNALELDDSALYLCASGLGSSGTPNEQFFGPGTRLTVL.